Listed here are 10 T cell receptor beta chains from one sample, sequenced in a study of T cell repertoires in cytomegalovirus infection. MiXCR was run by TCRdb on the reads, yielding one entry per CDR3 protein. The sample shows about 100,000 distinct CDR3 sequences, more than 20% of them seen only once. Material for sequencing was CD8+ T cells from PBMCs. The receptor source for this set is a human donor in good health (CMV status not recorded). Some clones in this sample may be carry-over from other donors' samples.

There are many counts of this clonotype. The gene calls are TRBV7-9 and TRBJ2-3; 11 nucleotides line up with TRBD2. This CDR3 spans 14 amino acids. Germline-derived CDR1 and CDR2 are SEHNR and FQNEAQ (reference sequence). After removal of 7 bases from V and 1 base from J, the junction contained 1 base not matched to a gene. The chain's CDR3 is CASKLAGGTDTQYF. CDR3 sequence (DNA): TGTGCCAGCAAACTAGCGGGGGGCACAGATACGCAGTATTTT.

The chain combines TRBV12-5 with TRBJ2-1, with D possibly being TRBD1 or TRBD2 (5 bases each). The germline CDR1 and CDR2 sequences are LGHNT and FRNRAP. The length of the CDR3 is 16 residues. Trimming cost V 2 bases and J 0 bases, with 11 bases left between them. For the CDR3, the DNA is TGTGCTAGTGGTTTGCCCGGGACGGGCTCCTACAATGAGCAGTTCTTC. It translates to CASGLPGTGSYNEQFF.

This clonotype was detected many times. The rearrangement links TRBV6-5 to TRBJ2-5; TRBD2 matches 13 bases. Trimming cost V 5 bases and J 4 bases; bases outside gene matches: 10. The length of the CDR3 is 17 residues. CDR1 and CDR2 (germline): MNHEY, SVGAGI. The CDR3 nucleotides read TGTGCCAGCAGTGCTTCCGGACTAGCGGGAGCTCCAGAGACCCAGTACTTC. Its protein is CASSASGLAGAPETQYF.

This clonotype came up many times. The chain joins TRBV7-8 to TRBJ1-4; D call uncertain. CDR3 length: 15 residues. Trimming cost V 6 bases and J 8 bases, with 19 bases left between them. The germline CDR1 and CDR2 sequences are SGHVS and FQNEAQ. CDR3 loop: CASSDSSLGGEKLFF. The CDR3 nucleotides read TGTGCCAGCAGTGATTCGTCCCTCGGCGGGGAAAAACTGTTTTTT.

This clonotype showed up many times. V usage is TRBV7-6 and J usage is TRBJ2-7, with D possibly matching TRBD2 (6 bases). Germline CDR1 SGHVS, CDR2 FNYEAQ. The CDR3 contains 13 residues. V shed 5 bases and J shed 6 bases, with 14 bases lying between them. The CDR3 loop is CASSPGGLIEQYF. DNA for the CDR3: TGTGCCAGCAGCCCCGGGGGTCTGATCGAGCAGTACTTC.

This clonotype was observed at least ten times. The chain recombines TRBV7-9 with TRBJ1-2; D might be TRBD1 (5 bases). The CDR3 is 16 residues long. V dropped 3 bases and J dropped 6 bases, with 20 bases sitting between them. Germline CDR1 is SEHNR and CDR2 is FQNEAQ (reference sequence). DNA of the CDR3: TGTGCCAGCAGCTTGAGAGACAGTAAACCATCTCATGGCTACACCTTC. Amino acids: CASSLRDSKPSHGYTF.

This clonotype was recorded a few times. The chain links TRBV4-3 to TRBJ2-5; TRBD1 aligns across 9 bases. V gave up 3 bases and J gave up 5 bases; unmatched junction bases: 7. Germline values: CDR1 LGHNA, CDR2 YSLEER. This CDR3 is 15 amino acids long. CDR3 DNA sequence: TGCGCCAGCAGCCACTTACAGGGGGCAGGGGAGACCCAGTACTTC. Translating it yields CASSHLQGAGETQYF.

This clonotype was found a few times. J is TRBJ2-3 and V is TRBV6-1; a possible D gene is TRBD2 (7 bases). The CDR3 totals 16 residues. CDR1 and CDR2 from the germline V gene are MNHNS and SASEGT. The V and J ends lost 4 bases and 3 bases respectively, with 17 bases between them. This CDR3 is CASSGPGGGSTDTQYF. The CDR3, as DNA: TGTGCCAGCAGTGGTCCTGGCGGGGGCTCAACAGATACGCAGTATTTT.

In this sample, this clonotype turned up many times. The chain uses TRBV12-3 or TRBV12-4 and TRBJ2-7; D not resolved. The CDR3 contains 12 residues. Trimming stripped 5 bases from V and 1 base from J, with 6 bases between. CDR3 nucleotide sequence: TGTGCCAGCAGTCTGTTTTCCTACGAGCAGTACTTC. Protein sequence: CASSLFSYEQYF.

This chain connects TRBV20-1 to TRBJ1-5; TRBD1 matches 9 bases. Unmatched junction bases numbered 7, after V lost 0 bases and J lost 7 bases. Germline CDR1 DFQATT, CDR2 SNEGSKA (reference sequence). This CDR3 is 15 amino acids long. CDR3 bases: TGCAGTGCTAGAGAGCTACAGGGGGCTGGGCAGCCCCAGCATTTT. This translates into CSARELQGAGQPQHF.